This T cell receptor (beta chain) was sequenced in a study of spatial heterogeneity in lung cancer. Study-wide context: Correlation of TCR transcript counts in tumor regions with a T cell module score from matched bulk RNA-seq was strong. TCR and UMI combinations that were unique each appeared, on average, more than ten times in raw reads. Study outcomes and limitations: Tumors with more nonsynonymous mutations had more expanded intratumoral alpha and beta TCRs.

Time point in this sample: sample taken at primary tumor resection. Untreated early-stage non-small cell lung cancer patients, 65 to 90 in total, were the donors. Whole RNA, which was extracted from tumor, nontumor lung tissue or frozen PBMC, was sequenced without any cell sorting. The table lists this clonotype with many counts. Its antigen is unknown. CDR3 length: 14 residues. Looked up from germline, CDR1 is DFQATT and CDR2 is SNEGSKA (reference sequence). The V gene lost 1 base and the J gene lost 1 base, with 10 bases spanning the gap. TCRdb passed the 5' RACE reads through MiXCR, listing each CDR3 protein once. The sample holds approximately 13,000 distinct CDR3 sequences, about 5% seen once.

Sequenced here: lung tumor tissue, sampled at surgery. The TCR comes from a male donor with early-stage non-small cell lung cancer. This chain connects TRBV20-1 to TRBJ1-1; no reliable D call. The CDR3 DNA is TGCAGTGCTAGAGTTCGACACCAGAACACTGAAGCTTTCTTT. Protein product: CSARVRHQNTEAFF.